This passage covers 11 T cell receptor beta chains from one sample sequenced in a study of cytotoxic CD8 clonotypes in ibrutinib-treated CLL. Clones were sequenced by immunoSEQ multiplex PCR, and TCRdb holds only the in-frame ones, with some missing. Altogether 330,000 or so clones are present, roughly 71% being singletons, with the ten largest covering around 6.6%. Sequencing was performed on PBMCs, taken after 36 months of ibrutinib treatment. These receptors were taken from a human donor with chronic lymphocytic leukemia.

The rearrangement joins TRBV4-3 to TRBJ2-3; TRBD2 matches at 7 bases. The CDR3 has 16 amino acids. Germline lookup yields CDR1 LGHNA and CDR2 YSLEER. V lost 3 bases and J lost 7; bases outside the gene matches: 13. Here the CDR3 reads CASSQYLAAEFYTQYF. The CDR3 nucleotides are TGCGCCAGCAGCCAGTACCTAGCGGCGGAGTTCTATACGCAGTATTTT.

The chain links TRBV7-3 to TRBJ2-1, with unresolved D. V lost 0 bases and J lost 0, with 9 bases in between. Per germline, CDR1 SGHTA and CDR2 FQGTGA. The CDR3 extends over 16 amino acids. The chain's CDR3 is CASSLTIASSYNEQFF. In nucleotides, the CDR3 is TGTGCCAGCAGCTTAACGATTGCGAGCTCCTACAATGAGCAGTTCTTC.

This clone occurred once. The chain links TRBV5-1 to TRBJ2-6; D unclear. Germline-derived CDR1 and CDR2 are SGHRS and YFSETQ. The CDR3 is 15 residues long. V gave up 7 bases and J gave up 2 bases, with 13 bases separating them. CDR3 nucleotide sequence: TGCGCCAGCCGCGGCGGATTAACTGGGGCCAACGTCCTGACTTTC. It codes for CASRGGLTGANVLTF. Full variable domain (remainder filled in from reference TRBV5-1 and TRBJ2-6): KAGVTQTPRYLIKTRGQQVTLSCSPISGHRSVSWYQQTPGQGLQFLFEYFSETQRNKGNFPGRFSGRQFSNSRSEMNVSTLELGDSALYLCASRGGLTGANVLTFGAGSRLTVL.

The V gene is TRBV5-1, the J gene TRBJ2-5, with 8 bases fitting TRBD2. CDR1 SGHRS and CDR2 YFSETQ come from the germline V gene. J gave up 5 bases and V 4 bases, and 13 bases lay outside the gene matches. This CDR3 is built from 16 residues. In DNA, the CDR3 is TGCGCCAGCAGCCCGAGGTACCGCGGGGGGCAGGAGACCCAGTACTTC. Amino acid sequence: CASSPRYRGGQETQYF.

This clone turned up a few times. This chain connects TRBV29-1 to TRBJ2-1; the D gene is possibly TRBD2 (6 bases). The CDR3 extends over 16 amino acids. Germline assignment: CDR1 SQVTM and CDR2 ANQGSEA. Trimming left V 1 base short and J 0 bases short, with 13 bases between. CDR3 DNA sequence: TGCAGCGTTGAAGTCGTCCGGGGGAGCTCCTACAATGAGCAGTTCTTC. This codes for CSVEVVRGSSYNEQFF.

The chain joins TRBV28 to TRBJ1-2; TRBD1 is a possible D gene (5 bases). The CDR3 consists of 16 residues. Germline loops: CDR1 MDHEN, CDR2 SYDVKM. The V and J ends lost 5 bases and 7 bases respectively, with 23 bases between them. CDR3 amino acids: CASSPQTRVWGGGYTF. The CDR3 DNA reads TGTGCCAGCAGTCCCCAAACTCGGGTTTGGGGGGGTGGCTACACCTTC.

The V gene is TRBV2, the J gene TRBJ1-3; D unclear. This CDR3 has 16 amino acids. Trimming took off 2 bases at V and 2 bases at J, with 13 bases between the two ends. Germline-derived CDR1 and CDR2 are SNHLY and FYNNEI. CDR3 residues: CASSEKKRLTGNTIYF. CDR3 nucleotide sequence: TGTGCCAGCAGTGAAAAGAAAAGATTGACTGGAAACACCATATATTTT. Full variable domain (rest looked up from reference TRBV2 and TRBJ1-3): EPEVTQTPSHQVTQMGQEVILRCVPISNHLYFYWYRQILGQKVEFLVSFYNNEISEKSEIFDDQFSVERPDGSNFTLKIRSTKLEDSAMYFCASSEKKRLTGNTIYFGEGSWLTVV.

The chain is built from TRBV5-1 and TRBJ2-3, with D possibly being TRBD1 or TRBD2 (6 bases each). The germline gives CDR1 SGHRS, CDR2 YFSETQ. Trimming pared 0 bases from V and 1 base from J, leaving 9 bases between. The CDR3 consists of 15 residues. The CDR3 sequence is CASSLAGARTDTQYF. Written as DNA, the CDR3 is TGCGCCAGCAGCTTGGCGGGGGCCCGCACAGATACGCAGTATTTT. The full variable domain, rest sourced from reference TRBV5-1 and TRBJ2-3, is KAGVTQTPRYLIKTRGQQVTLSCSPISGHRSVSWYQQTPGQGLQFLFEYFSETQRNKGNFPGRFSGRQFSNSRSEMNVSTLELGDSALYLCASSLAGARTDTQYFGPGTRLTVL.

V gene TRBV5-1 combines with J gene TRBJ2-7; D uncertain. Germline V gives CDR1 SGHRS, CDR2 YFSETQ. V was trimmed by 3 bases and J by 2 bases, leaving 12 bases between them. CDR3 size: 14 residues. This CDR3 is CASSSLPGTYEQYF. The CDR3 bases are TGCGCCAGCAGCTCCCTTCCCGGAACCTACGAGCAGTACTTC.

The genes are TRBV7-2 and TRBJ2-7; weak D call: TRBD1 (5 bases). From germline, CDR1 is SGHTA and CDR2 FQGNSA. V lost 4 bases and J 6 bases, leaving 7 bases between the germline ends. This CDR3 comprises 11 residues. DNA of the CDR3: TGTGCCAGCAGCTCCAGGGTCGAGCAGTACTTC. Protein: CASSSRVEQYF.

The J gene is TRBJ2-5, the V gene TRBV11-3; D unclear. Trimming shortened V by 6 bases and J by 2 bases, and 10 bases separated the two germline ends. Germline V gives CDR1 SGHNT, CDR2 YENEEA. The CDR3 has 13 residues. CDR3 nucleotides: TGTGCCAGCAGTGCCTCTTGGCAAGAGACCCAGTACTTC. Protein sequence: CASSASWQETQYF.